These 6 T cell receptor beta chains share one sample of origin, sequenced in a study of blood T cell repertoires in COVID-19. Using immunoSEQ multiplex PCR, the repertoire was profiled, and TCRdb retains in-frame clones only, with some absent. The sample lists about 270,000 clones, 75% to 90% occurring once. Sequenced sample: peripheral blood. The source is a human donor in a cohort sampled during active COVID-19.

J is TRBJ2-5 and V is TRBV18, with TRBD2 matching over 9 bases. The CDR3 consists of 16 residues. The J segment lost 5 bases and the V segment lost 2 bases, leaving 9 bases of the junction unmatched. From germline, CDR1 is KGHSH and CDR2 LQKENI. This CDR3 is CASSPVPGTSSETQYF. The CDR3 DNA reads TGTGCCAGCTCACCAGTTCCCGGGACTAGCAGTGAGACCCAGTACTTC.

This clone was seen a handful of times. The V call is TRBV12-5, the J call TRBJ1-5; TRBD1 matches at 7 bases. The ends lost 0 bases at V and 4 bases at J; junction bases unmatched: 12. Germline CDR1 LGHNT, CDR2 FRNRAP. CDR3 length: 18 amino acids. CDR3 bases: TGTGCTAGTGGTTTGGTACTTAGGGGGCTGAAGAGTAATCAGCCCCAGCATTTT. Translation gives CASGLVLRGLKSNQPQHF.

This clone occurred once. The same CDR3 can be traced to other DNA sequences in this sample. This rearrangement joins TRBV5-1 to TRBJ1-4, with 9 bases that match TRBD1. Germline CDR1 reads SGHRS; CDR2 reads YFSETQ. V gave up 4 bases and J gave up 5 bases; unmatched junction bases: 6. This CDR3 is 15 amino acids long. DNA for the CDR3: TGCGCCAGCAGCGGATCCGGGACAGGGAATGAAAAACTGTTTTTT. It codes for CASSGSGTGNEKLFF.

To note about this clone: At the DNA level, this CDR3 is encoded by other sequences in the same sample as well. Here the CDR3 DNA reads TGCGCCAGCAGCTTGGGGGGCGGGAACACTGAAGCTTTCTTT. Protein sequence: CASSLGGGNTEAFF. The chain uses TRBV5-1 and TRBJ1-1, with a tentative D call TRBD1 (5 bases). Germline values: CDR1 SGHRS, CDR2 YFSETQ. The V end lost 0 bases, the J end lost 1 base, and 7 bases lay between the germline ends. The CDR3 contains 14 residues.

The chain is built from TRBV4-1 and TRBJ2-3, with D hard to call. Germline lookup yields CDR1 MGHRA and CDR2 YSYEKL. The ends were cut back, 2 bases at V and 5 bases at J, with 8 bases in the middle. The CDR3 consists of 13 residues. The CDR3 DNA reads TGCGCCAGCAGCCAATCGTTTGTAGATACGCAGTATTTT. It codes for CASSQSFVDTQYF.

This chain joins TRBV28 and TRBJ2-5, with 11 bases identical to TRBD2. With V trimmed by 5 bases and J by 5 bases, 19 bases remained unmatched. The CDR3 sequence is 19 residues long. Germline CDR1 reads MDHEN; CDR2 reads SYDVKM. The CDR3 coding sequence is TGTGCCAGCAGTCCCCATTTAAGACTAGCGGGGTCTAGGAGGGAGACCCAGTACTTC. Translating gives CASSPHLRLAGSRRETQYF.